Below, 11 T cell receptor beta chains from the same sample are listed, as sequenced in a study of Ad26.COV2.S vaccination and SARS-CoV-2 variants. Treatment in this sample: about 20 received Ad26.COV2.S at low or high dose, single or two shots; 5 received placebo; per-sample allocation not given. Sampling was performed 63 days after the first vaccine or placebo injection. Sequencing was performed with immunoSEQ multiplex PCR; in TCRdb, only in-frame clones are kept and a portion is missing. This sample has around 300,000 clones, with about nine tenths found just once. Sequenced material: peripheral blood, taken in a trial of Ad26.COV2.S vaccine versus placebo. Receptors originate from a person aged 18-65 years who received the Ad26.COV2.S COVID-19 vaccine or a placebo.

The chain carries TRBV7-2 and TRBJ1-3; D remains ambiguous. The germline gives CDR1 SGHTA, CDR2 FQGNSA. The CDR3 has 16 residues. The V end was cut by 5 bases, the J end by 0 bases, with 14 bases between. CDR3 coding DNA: TGTGCCAGCAGCCTCGACCTAGTGAGCTCTGGAAACACCATATATTTT. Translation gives CASSLDLVSSGNTIYF.

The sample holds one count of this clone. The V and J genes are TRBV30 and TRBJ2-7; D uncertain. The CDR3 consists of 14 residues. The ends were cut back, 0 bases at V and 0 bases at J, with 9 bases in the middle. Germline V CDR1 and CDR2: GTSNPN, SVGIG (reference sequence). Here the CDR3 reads CAWSVIRRSYEQYF. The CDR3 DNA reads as TGTGCCTGGAGTGTAATCCGTCGCTCCTACGAGCAGTACTTC.

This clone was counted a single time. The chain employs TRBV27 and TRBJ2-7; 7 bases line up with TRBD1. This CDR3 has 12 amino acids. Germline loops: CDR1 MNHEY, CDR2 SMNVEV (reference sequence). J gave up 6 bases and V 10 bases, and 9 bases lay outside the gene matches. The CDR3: CAIRQGQSEQYF. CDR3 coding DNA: TGTGCCATCCGACAGGGTCAATCCGAGCAGTACTTC.

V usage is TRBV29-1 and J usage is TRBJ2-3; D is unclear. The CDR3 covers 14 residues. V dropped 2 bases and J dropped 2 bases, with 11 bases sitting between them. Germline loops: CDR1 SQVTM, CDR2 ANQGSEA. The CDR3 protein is CSVEKARSTDTQYF. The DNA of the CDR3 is TGCAGCGTTGAAAAGGCGAGATCCACAGATACGCAGTATTTT.

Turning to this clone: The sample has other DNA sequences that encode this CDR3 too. The CDR3 reads CSVDRTNTGELFF. The CDR3, as DNA: TGCAGCGTAGACAGGACGAACACCGGGGAGCTGTTTTTT. The chain links TRBV29-1 to TRBJ2-2, with a tentative D call TRBD1 (6 bases). From germline, CDR1 is SQVTM and CDR2 ANQGSEA. This CDR3 is 13 amino acids long. The V end lost 6 bases, the J end lost 0 bases, and 8 bases lay between the germline ends.

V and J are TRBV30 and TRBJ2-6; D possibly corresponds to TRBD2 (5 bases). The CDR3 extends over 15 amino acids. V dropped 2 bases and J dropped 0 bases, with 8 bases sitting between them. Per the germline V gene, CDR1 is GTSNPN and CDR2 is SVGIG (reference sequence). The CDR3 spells CAWSPGGSGANVLTF. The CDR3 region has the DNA TGTGCCTGGAGTCCTGGAGGCTCTGGGGCCAACGTCCTGACTTTC.

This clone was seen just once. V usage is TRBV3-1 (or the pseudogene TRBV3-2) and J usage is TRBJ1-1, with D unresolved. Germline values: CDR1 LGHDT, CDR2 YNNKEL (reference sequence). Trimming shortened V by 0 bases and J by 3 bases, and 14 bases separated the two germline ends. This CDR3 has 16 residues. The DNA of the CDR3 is TGTGCCAGCAGCCAAGATGGATTATTCTCGGACACTGAAGCTTTCTTT. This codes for CASSQDGLFSDTEAFF.

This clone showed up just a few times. This chain's CDR3 is CASSFPGKRDYGYTF. The CDR3 DNA is TGTGCCAGCAGCTTCCCCGGGAAACGGGACTATGGCTACACCTTC. This chain connects TRBV5-4 to TRBJ1-2; D is ambiguous. Germline V gene data show CDR1 as SGHNT and CDR2 as YYREEE (reference sequence). V was cut by 2 bases and J by 3 bases, with 14 bases left in between. The CDR3 is made up of 15 amino acids. Using reference TRBV5-4 and TRBJ1-2 for the parts outside the CDR3, the full variable domain is ETGVTQSPTHLIKTRGQQVTLRCSSQSGHNTVSWYQQALGQGPQFIFQYYREEENGRGNFPPRFSGLQFPNYSSELNVNALELDDSALYLCASSFPGKRDYGYTFGSGTRLTVV.

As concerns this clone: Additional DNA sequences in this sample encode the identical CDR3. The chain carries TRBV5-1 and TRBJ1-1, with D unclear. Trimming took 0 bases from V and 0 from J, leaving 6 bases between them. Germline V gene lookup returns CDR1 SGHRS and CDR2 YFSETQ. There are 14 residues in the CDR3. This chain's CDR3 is CASSLDGMNTEAFF. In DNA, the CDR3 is TGCGCCAGCAGCTTGGACGGCATGAACACTGAAGCTTTCTTT.

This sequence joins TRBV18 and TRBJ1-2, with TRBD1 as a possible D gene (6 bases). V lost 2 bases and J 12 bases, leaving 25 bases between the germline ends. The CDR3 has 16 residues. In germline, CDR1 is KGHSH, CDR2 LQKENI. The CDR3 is CASSPARGGQGIAHTF. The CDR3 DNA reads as TGTGCCAGCTCACCAGCAAGAGGTGGCCAGGGGATTGCTCACACCTTC. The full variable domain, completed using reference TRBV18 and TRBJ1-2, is NAGVMQNPRHLVRRRGQEARLRCSPMKGHSHVYWYRQLPEEGLKFMVYLQKENIIDESGMPKERFSAEFPKEGPSILRIQQVVRGDSAAYFCASSPARGGQGIAHTFGSGTRLTVV.

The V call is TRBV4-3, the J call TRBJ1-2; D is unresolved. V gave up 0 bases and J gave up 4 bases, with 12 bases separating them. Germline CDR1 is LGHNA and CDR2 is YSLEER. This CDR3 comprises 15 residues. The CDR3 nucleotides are TGCGCCAGCAGCCAAGAAGTCGGAGACGTCTATGGCTACACCTTC. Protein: CASSQEVGDVYGYTF.